The entry below describes one T cell receptor beta chain. What it binds is not known. Focal radiation plus CTLA-4 blockade with ipilimumab was given to patients with chemo-refractory metastatic non-small-cell lung cancer. Sequencing was performed with immunoSEQ multiplex PCR; in TCRdb, only in-frame clones are kept and a portion is missing. This sample has tens of thousands of clones, with more than 70% found just once. CDR3 length: 15 residues. The V gene's germline CDR1 is SGDLS and CDR2 YYNGEE. V lost 1 base, J lost 8 bases, and 8 bases stayed unmatched. This sample was taken from a study of radiotherapy plus CTLA-4 blockade in lung cancer. Looking at the study overall: Patients showed objective responses in about 20% of cases, and disease control was achieved by about 30%.

Study conclusions and caveats: Blood-borne expansion of tumor-derived TCR clones followed radiotherapy plus ipilimumab. Reports identified early blood T cell clone dynamics, with interferon-beta, as the best response predictor.

The chain joins TRBV9 to TRBJ2-1; 8 bases match TRBD2. This TCR derives from a human donor with non-small cell lung cancer whose response to radiotherapy plus ipilimumab could not be evaluated. Some clones in this sample may be carry-over from other donors' samples. The specimen was peripheral blood, collected from a patient treated with radiotherapy plus ipilimumab. The CDR3 protein is CASSVNLGGEDEQFF. The CDR3, as DNA: TGTGCCAGCAGCGTAAACCTCGGGGGGGAGGATGAGCAGTTCTTC.